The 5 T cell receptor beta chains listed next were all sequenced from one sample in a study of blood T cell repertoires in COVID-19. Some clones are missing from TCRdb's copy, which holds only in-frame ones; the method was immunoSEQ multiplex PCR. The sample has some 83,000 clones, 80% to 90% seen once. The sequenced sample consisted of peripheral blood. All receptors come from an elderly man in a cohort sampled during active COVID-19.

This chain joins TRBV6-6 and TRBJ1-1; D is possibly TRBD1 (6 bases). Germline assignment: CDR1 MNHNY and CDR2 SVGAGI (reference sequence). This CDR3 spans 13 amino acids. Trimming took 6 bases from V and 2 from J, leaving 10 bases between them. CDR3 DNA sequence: TGTGCCAGCAGGAAACAGGGAAACACTGAAGCTTTCTTT. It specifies CASRKQGNTEAFF.

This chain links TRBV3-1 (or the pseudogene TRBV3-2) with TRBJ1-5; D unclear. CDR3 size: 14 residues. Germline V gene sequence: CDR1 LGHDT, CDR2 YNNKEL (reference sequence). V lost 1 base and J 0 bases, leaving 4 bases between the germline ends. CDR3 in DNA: TGTGCCAGCAGCCAAGCAGTTAGCAATCAGCCCCAGCATTTT. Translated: CASSQAVSNQPQHF.

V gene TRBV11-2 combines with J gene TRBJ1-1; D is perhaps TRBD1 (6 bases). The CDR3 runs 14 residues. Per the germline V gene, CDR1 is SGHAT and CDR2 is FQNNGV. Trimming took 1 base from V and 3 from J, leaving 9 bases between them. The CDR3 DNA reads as TGTGCCAGCAGCTTAGTAGGGGGGGACACTGAAGCTTTCTTT. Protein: CASSLVGGDTEAFF.

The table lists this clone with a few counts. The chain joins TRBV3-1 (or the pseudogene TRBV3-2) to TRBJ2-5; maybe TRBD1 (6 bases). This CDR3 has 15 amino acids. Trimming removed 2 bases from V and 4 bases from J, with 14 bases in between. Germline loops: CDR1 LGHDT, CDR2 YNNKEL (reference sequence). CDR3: CASSQIREGGETQYF. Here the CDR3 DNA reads TGTGCCAGCAGCCAAATCAGGGAAGGGGGAGAGACCCAGTACTTC.

The CDR3 region has the DNA TGTGCCAGTAGTATCTTTGTCGGAGATAGCAATCAGCCCCAGCATTTT. It encodes CASSIFVGDSNQPQHF. The rearrangement links TRBV19 to TRBJ1-5; D is ambiguous. The CDR3 totals 16 residues. V dropped 3 bases and J dropped 0 bases, with 12 bases sitting between them. The germline V gene has CDR1 LNHDA and CDR2 SQIVND (reference sequence).